The 15 T cell receptor beta chains below come from one sample, sequenced in a study of metastatic and nonmetastatic thyroid tumors. Every patient underwent thyroid surgery untreated. TCRdb re-processed the PCR reads through MiXCR. Here the sample spans around 6,000 clones, more than 15% being singletons. The sequenced sample was tumor tissue. Receptors originate from a male donor with papillary thyroid cancer or a benign thyroid nodule (not recorded which). Some clones in this sample may be carry-over from other donors' samples.

About this clone: Germline is not matched at one junction end, which may reflect a read error. The sample carries other DNA sequences with the same CDR3. This chain connects TRBV2 to TRBJ2-5, with 7 bases that match TRBD2. CDR3 length equals 15 residues. Per germline, CDR1 SNHLY and CDR2 FYNNEI. Here the CDR3 reads CASSSGTTLQETQYF. The CDR3 DNA follows: TGTGCCAGCAGTTCCGGGACTACCCTCCAAGAGACCCAGTACTTT.

The rearrangement links TRBV30 to TRBJ1-4; 8 nucleotides align to TRBD1. The CDR3 runs to 14 residues. The germline V gene encodes CDR1 GTSNPN and CDR2 SVGIG (reference sequence). The junction had 4 bases not matched to a gene; V was cut back by 0 bases and J by 7 bases. CDR3 in DNA: TGTGCCTGGAGTGTGCAGGGGGCAGGTGAAAAACTGTTTTTT. Translating gives CAWSVQGAGEKLFF.

The chain links TRBV2 to TRBJ1-2; possible D gene TRBD1, 5 bases. This CDR3 is built from 14 residues. The germline V and J ends were trimmed by 3 bases and 2 bases, with 10 bases remaining between them. The germline CDR1 and CDR2 sequences are SNHLY and FYNNEI. CDR3 region: CASSERGPNYGYTF. The CDR3 DNA sequence: TGTGCCAGCAGTGAGAGGGGTCCCAACTATGGCTACACCTTC.

This clone was recorded at least ten times. Given a much more abundant clone one base away, this may be a read error. The V call is TRBV2, the J call TRBJ2-7; 10 bases are a match to TRBD1. V was pared by 11 bases and J by 3 bases, with 7 bases of the junction left unmatched. CDR1 and CDR2 from the germline V gene are SNHLY and FYNNEI. The CDR3 runs 13 residues. DNA of the CDR3: TGTGCCGGACAGGGGGTGCCGGACTACGAGCAGTACTTC. Translation gives CAGQGVPDYEQYF. The full variable domain, completed using reference TRBV2 and TRBJ2-7, is EPEVTQTPSHQVTQMGQEVILRCVPISNHLYFYWYRQILGQKVEFLVSFYNNEISEKSEIFDDQFSVERPDGSNFTLKIRSTKLEDSAMYFCAGQGVPDYEQYFGPGTRLTVT.

This clone was counted at least ten times. The CDR3 loop is CSAYTGPSKGVFF. CDR3 DNA sequence: TGCAGCGCCTATACCGGGCCGTCAAAAGGGGTGTTTTTT. The chain uses TRBV29-1 and TRBJ1-4; tentatively, D is TRBD1 (5 bases). Germline CDR1 is SQVTM and CDR2 is ANQGSEA. Between the trimmed V and J ends, which lost 7 bases and 15 bases, there was a span of 24 bases. The CDR3 is 13 residues long.

This clone was counted a few times. V and J are TRBV6-1 and TRBJ1-2, with 11 bases fitting TRBD1. Germline-derived CDR1 and CDR2 are MNHNS and SASEGT. J gave up 2 bases and V 4 bases, and 0 bases lay outside the gene matches. This CDR3 contains 14 residues. CDR3 sequence: CASSGDRGNYGYTF. The CDR3 nucleotides are TGTGCCAGCAGTGGGGACAGGGGGAACTATGGCTACACCTTC.

By share, this clone counts as medium-sized. The rearrangement uses TRBV12-3 or TRBV12-4 and TRBJ1-1; D may be TRBD1 (6 bases). V was clipped by 5 bases and J by 6 bases, with 16 bases between them. The CDR3 consists of 14 residues. The CDR3 nucleotides read TGTGCCAGCAGTCCCACAGGGTTTGTGGCTGAAGCTTTCTTT. The encoded protein is CASSPTGFVAEAFF.

This clone qualifies as medium-sized (0.01 to 0.1%). Other DNA sequences in the same sample also yield this CDR3. This chain links TRBV27 with TRBJ1-6; weak D call: TRBD1 (5 bases). The CDR3 is 15 amino acids. V was shortened by 5 bases and J by 3 bases, with 11 bases between the two germline ends. CDR1 and CDR2 from the germline V gene are MNHEY and SMNVEV (reference sequence). In DNA, the CDR3 is TGTGCCAGCAGTCCCCGACAGAGCTATAATTCACCCCTCCACTTT. Translated: CASSPRQSYNSPLHF.

The rearrangement joins TRBV28 to TRBJ1-1, with D possibly TRBD1 on 6 matching bases. Per the germline V gene, CDR1 is MDHEN and CDR2 is SYDVKM. The V end was cut by 6 bases, the J end by 7 bases, with 12 bases between. CDR3 length equals 12 residues. The CDR3 coding sequence is TGTGCCAGCAGCCTACAGGGTTTTGAAGCTTTCTTT. This encodes CASSLQGFEAFF.

This chain uses TRBV11-1 with TRBJ2-5, with 7 nucleotides matching TRBD2. V was clipped by 4 bases and J by 0 bases; unmatched bases: 17. Germline V gene sequence: CDR1 SGHAT, CDR2 FQDESV (reference sequence). This CDR3 comprises 19 residues. The CDR3: CASSYTGGLLWGYQETQYF. CDR3 nucleotide sequence: TGTGCCAGCAGCTATACGGGGGGTCTTTTGTGGGGATACCAAGAGACCCAGTACTTC.

This clone was found many times. The gene calls are TRBV20-1 and TRBJ1-2; D ambiguous. This CDR3 region has 10 residues. Per the germline V gene, CDR1 is DFQATT and CDR2 is SNEGSKA (reference sequence). Deletions cut 3 bases from V and 6 bases from J, with 5 bases between. Written as DNA, the CDR3 is TGCAGTGCTAGGGCGGATGGCTACACCTTC. Translated, it gives CSARADGYTF.

This clone was counted ten times or more. The rearrangement joins TRBV29-1 to TRBJ2-7, with a possible D match to TRBD1 (5 bases). CDR1 SQVTM and CDR2 ANQGSEA come from the germline V gene. Trimming cost V 0 bases and J 4 bases, with 13 bases left between them. The CDR3 spans 14 residues. The CDR3 nucleotides read TGCAGCGTTGAAGAGGGGCACACAGGATACGAGCAGTACTTC. Translating gives CSVEEGHTGYEQYF.

The chain combines TRBV6-1 with TRBJ2-6; perhaps TRBD1 as D (6 bases). V was shortened by 6 bases and J by 3 bases, with 12 bases between the two germline ends. The germline V gene encodes CDR1 MNHNS and CDR2 SASEGT. This CDR3 contains 15 residues. The CDR3 DNA reads TGTGCCAGCAGCCCTGGACAGAGTGGGGCCAACGTCCTGACTTTC. This translates into CASSPGQSGANVLTF.

This clone has a handful of counts. The J gene is TRBJ2-5, the V gene TRBV6-1, with 7 bases that match TRBD1. In germline, CDR1 is MNHNS, CDR2 SASEGT. V trimming: 3 bases; J trimming: 7 bases; junction bases outside the gene matches: 11. The CDR3 has 15 amino acids. The CDR3 DNA is TGTGCCAGCAGTGATCAAGACAGGGCTCTAGGGACCCAGTACTTC. Amino acid sequence: CASSDQDRALGTQYF.

The rearrangement links TRBV9 to TRBJ2-1; tentatively, D is TRBD2 (5 bases). Germline V gene sequence: CDR1 SGDLS, CDR2 YYNGEE. The CDR3 runs to 16 residues. Trimming took off 3 bases at V and 5 bases at J, with 18 bases between the two ends. Written as DNA, the CDR3 is TGTGCCAGCAGCGAGGCCCGGAGGTCAGCCCACAATGAGCAGTTCTTC. Translated: CASSEARRSAHNEQFF.